Following are 21 T cell receptor beta chains from one sample sequenced in a study of blood T cell repertoires in COVID-19. Here immunoSEQ multiplex PCR was the method, and the copy in TCRdb shows in-frame clones only, minus some. This sample yields about 200,000 clones, of which approximately 86% are seen a single time; roughly 4% belongs to the top ten. The sequenced sample consisted of PBMCs or T cells enriched from blood (not recorded which). The receptor set was obtained from a woman in her 30s who had been exposed to COVID-19.

This chain uses TRBV2 with TRBJ1-2, with D possibly being TRBD1 (6 bases). Trimming removed 6 bases at V and 2 bases at J, with 10 bases between. The CDR3 length is 13 residues. The germline V gene has CDR1 SNHLY and CDR2 FYNNEI. For the CDR3, the DNA is TGTGCCAGCAGCCTAGGACAGAACTATGGCTACACCTTC. It codes for CASSLGQNYGYTF. Combining the CDR3 with reference TRBV2 and TRBJ1-2 gives the whole variable domain EPEVTQTPSHQVTQMGQEVILRCVPISNHLYFYWYRQILGQKVEFLVSFYNNEISEKSEIFDDQFSVERPDGSNFTLKIRSTKLEDSAMYFCASSLGQNYGYTFGSGTRLTVV.

This chain's CDR3 is CASSLDGRLGEQYF. The CDR3 region has the DNA TGTGCCAGCAGCCTGGACGGTCGACTCGGTGAGCAGTACTTC. The chain combines TRBV5-4 with TRBJ2-7; D gene unclear. The length of the CDR3 is 14 residues. CDR1 and CDR2 from the germline V gene are SGHNT and YYREEE (reference sequence). V lost 4 bases to trimming and J lost 7 bases, with 18 bases between them.

J is TRBJ2-2 and V is TRBV5-1, with 9 positions matching TRBD1. J lost 5 bases, V lost 4 bases, and 6 bases had no gene match. Germline V gives CDR1 SGHRS, CDR2 YFSETQ. The CDR3 spans 15 residues. CDR3 amino acids: CASSGGQGPTGELFF. The CDR3 DNA reads as TGCGCCAGCAGCGGGGGACAGGGCCCTACCGGGGAGCTGTTTTTT.

This chain uses TRBV6-2 or TRBV6-3 with TRBJ1-1; D unresolved. The CDR3 length is 13 residues. Trimming took off 4 bases at V and 4 bases at J, with 10 bases between the two ends. The germline V gene encodes CDR1 MNHEY and CDR2 SVGEGT. CDR3 DNA sequence: TGTGCCAGCAGTTTCCAGGTGGGCACTGAAGCTTTCTTT. This gives the protein CASSFQVGTEAFF.

The J gene is TRBJ2-5, the V gene TRBV18; TRBD1 matches 9 bases. V was clipped by 3 bases and J by 1 base; unmatched bases: 6. Germline values: CDR1 KGHSH, CDR2 LQKENI. The CDR3 extends over 16 amino acids. CDR3 protein: CASSPRADRGQETQYF. CDR3 in DNA: TGTGCCAGCTCACCCCGCGCGGACAGGGGCCAAGAGACCCAGTACTTC.

This rearrangement joins TRBV4-1 to TRBJ1-5, with 8 bases aligning to TRBD1. Germline values: CDR1 MGHRA, CDR2 YSYEKL. V was clipped by 3 bases and J by 5 bases; unmatched bases: 3. This CDR3 is built from 14 residues. The CDR3 region is CASSQATGDQPQHF. The CDR3 DNA reads TGCGCCAGCAGCCAGGCGACAGGGGATCAGCCCCAGCATTTT.

This chain joins TRBV20-1 and TRBJ1-2; the match to TRBD1 covers 7 bases. The CDR3 is made up of 13 amino acids. Germline CDR1 DFQATT, CDR2 SNEGSKA (reference sequence). J gave up 7 bases and V 3 bases, and 8 bases lay outside the gene matches. Here the CDR3 reads CSASPNRGGGYTF. CDR3 DNA: TGCAGTGCTAGTCCCAACAGGGGAGGTGGCTACACCTTC.

This chain uses TRBV3-1 (or the pseudogene TRBV3-2) with TRBJ1-4; D uncertain. V lost 4 bases, J lost 5 bases, and 14 bases lay in between. This CDR3 spans 15 amino acids. The germline CDR1 and CDR2 sequences are LGHDT and YNNKEL (reference sequence). CDR3 sequence (DNA): TGTGCCAGCAGCCCGGTGAGCAGGCTGAATGAAAAACTGTTTTTT. As protein: CASSPVSRLNEKLFF.

V is TRBV19 and J is TRBJ2-2; 8 nucleotides align to TRBD2. CDR3 length: 17 amino acids. The germline V gene has CDR1 LNHDA and CDR2 SQIVND (reference sequence). The trim removed 5 bases at V and 1 base at J, leaving 9 bases unmatched. As DNA, the CDR3 is TGTGCCAGTAGTTTTACCCCCGGGACTAGGAACACCGGGGAGCTGTTTTTT. It translates to CASSFTPGTRNTGELFF.

The chain carries TRBV7-8 and TRBJ2-1, with 8 bases identical to TRBD2. Germline V CDR1 and CDR2: SGHVS, FQNEAQ. Unmatched junction bases numbered 10, after V lost 7 bases and J lost 8 bases. The length of the CDR3 is 14 residues. The CDR3 sequence is CASTPAGVGDEQFF. In DNA form, the CDR3 reads TGTGCCAGCACGCCAGCGGGGGTTGGGGATGAGCAGTTCTTC.

The chain recombines TRBV21-1 with TRBJ1-5; no check of the table's D call, TRBD1, against the DNA was made. TRBV21-1 represents a pseudogene. The CDR3 has 18 amino acids. Written as DNA, the CDR3 is TGTGCCAGCAGCAAATGGGGACTGCCGACAGGGTGGAATCAGCCCCAGCATTTT. This encodes CASSKWGLPTGWNQPQHF.

The CDR3 DNA follows: TGTGCCAGCAGCCCGGACAGGAACTATGGCTACACCTTC. This codes for CASSPDRNYGYTF. The chain joins TRBV9 to TRBJ1-2; 7 nucleotides align to TRBD1. The CDR3 is 13 residues long. J gave up 2 bases and V 4 bases, and 2 bases lay outside the gene matches. In germline, CDR1 is SGDLS, CDR2 YYNGEE.

This chain connects TRBV19 to TRBJ1-6; a weak D match, TRBD1 (6 bases). The germline CDR1 and CDR2 sequences are LNHDA and SQIVND (reference sequence). The germline V and J ends were trimmed by 2 bases and 0 bases, with 8 bases remaining between them. The CDR3 consists of 16 residues. CDR3 bases: TGTGCCAGTAGTATACAGGGGAGCTCCTATAATTCACCCCTCCACTTT. This codes for CASSIQGSSYNSPLHF.

V is TRBV19 and J is TRBJ2-2; TRBD2 is a possible D gene (6 bases). V dropped 6 bases and J dropped 6 bases, with 14 bases sitting between them. Looked up from germline, CDR1 is LNHDA and CDR2 is SQIVND (reference sequence). The CDR3 extends over 14 amino acids. Written as DNA, the CDR3 is TGTGCCAGTAGCACACTAGCTGATGCCGGGGAGCTGTTTTTT. Protein sequence: CASSTLADAGELFF.

This chain joins TRBV20-1 and TRBJ2-5; D call uncertain. V lost 3 bases, J lost 4 bases, and 6 bases lay in between. This CDR3 is 11 amino acids long. From germline, CDR1 is DFQATT and CDR2 SNEGSKA (reference sequence). CDR3 DNA sequence: TGCAGTGCTAGCCCCTCAGAGACCCAGTACTTC. It yields the protein CSASPSETQYF.

This clone has a single count. The chain employs TRBV6-5 and TRBJ2-7; 9 positions match TRBD1. The V segment lost 2 bases and the J segment 6 bases; nucleotides outside the gene matches: 8. The CDR3 spans 15 residues. The V gene's germline CDR1 is MNHEY and CDR2 SVGAGI. CDR3 bases: TGTGCCAGCAGTTACGGGGACAGGGTATTGGGCGAGCAGTACTTC. The encoded protein is CASSYGDRVLGEQYF.

The rearrangement links TRBV30 to TRBJ1-4; the match to TRBD1 covers 7 bases. CDR1 and CDR2 (germline): GTSNPN, SVGIG (reference sequence). With V trimmed by 0 bases and J by 3 bases, 4 bases remained unmatched. The CDR3 has 15 amino acids. The CDR3 is CAWSVTGASNEKLFF. The CDR3 nucleotides read TGTGCCTGGAGTGTAACAGGGGCTTCTAATGAAAAACTGTTTTTT.

The table lists this clone with a count of one. This chain connects TRBV7-3 to TRBJ2-7; 9 positions agree with TRBD1. V gave up 4 bases and J gave up 11 bases; unmatched junction bases: 12. Germline-derived CDR1 and CDR2 are SGHTA and FQGTGA. This CDR3 spans 14 amino acids. CDR3 sequence reads: CASSSGGQGVRKYF. The CDR3 DNA sequence: TGTGCCAGCAGCTCGGGGGGACAGGGCGTGAGGAAGTACTTC.

The chain is built from TRBV15 and TRBJ2-7, with 7 bases fitting TRBD1. V lost 4 bases to trimming and J lost 3 bases; unmatched junction nucleotides: 9. Germline CDR1 is LNHNV and CDR2 is YYDKDF (reference sequence). This CDR3 has 15 amino acids. CDR3 loop: CATSTPGQKNYEQYF. As DNA, the CDR3 is TGTGCCACCAGCACCCCGGGACAGAAAAACTACGAGCAGTACTTC.

In DNA, the CDR3 is TGCAGCGTGTCCGGGGGGGCCGGGTCCTCCTACGAGCAGTACTTC. It specifies CSVSGGAGSSYEQYF. This chain uses TRBV29-1 with TRBJ2-7, with 8 positions matching TRBD2. J lost 0 bases, V lost 6 bases, and 10 bases had no gene match. The germline V gene encodes CDR1 SQVTM and CDR2 ANQGSEA. The CDR3 consists of 15 residues.

The chain uses TRBV5-4 and TRBJ1-1, with no clear D. Germline assignment: CDR1 SGHNT and CDR2 YYREEE (reference sequence). V lost 1 base to trimming and J lost 1 base, with 11 bases between them. The CDR3 extends over 15 amino acids. CDR3 coding DNA: TGTGCCAGCAGCTTGTATATATCAGGGAACACTGAAGCTTTCTTT. Translated: CASSLYISGNTEAFF.